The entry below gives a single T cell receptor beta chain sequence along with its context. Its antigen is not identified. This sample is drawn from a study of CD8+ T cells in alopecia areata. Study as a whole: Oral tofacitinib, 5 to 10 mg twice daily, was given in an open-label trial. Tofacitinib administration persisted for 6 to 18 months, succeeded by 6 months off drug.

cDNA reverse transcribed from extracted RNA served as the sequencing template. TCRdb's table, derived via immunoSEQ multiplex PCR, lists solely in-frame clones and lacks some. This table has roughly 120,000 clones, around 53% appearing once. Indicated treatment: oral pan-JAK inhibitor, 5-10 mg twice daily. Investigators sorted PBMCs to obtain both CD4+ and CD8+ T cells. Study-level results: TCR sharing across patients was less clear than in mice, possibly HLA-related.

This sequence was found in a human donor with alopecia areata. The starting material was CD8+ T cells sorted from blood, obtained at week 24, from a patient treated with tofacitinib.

CDR3 nucleotide sequence: TGTGCCAGCAGCTTGGTTGGGGGTTCGTACAATGAGCAGTTCTTC. Protein sequence: CASSLVGGSYNEQFF. This chain links TRBV5-4 with TRBJ2-1, with D perhaps being TRBD1 or TRBD2 (5 bases each). The CDR3 spans 15 residues. The V and J ends lost 0 bases and 4 bases respectively, with 11 bases between them. Germline CDR1 SGHNT, CDR2 YYREEE (reference sequence). Based on the CDR3 plus reference TRBV5-4 and TRBJ2-1, the full variable domain is ETGVTQSPTHLIKTRGQQVTLRCSSQSGHNTVSWYQQALGQGPQFIFQYYREEENGRGNFPPRFSGLQFPNYSSELNVNALELDDSALYLCASSLVGGSYNEQFFGPGTRLTVL.